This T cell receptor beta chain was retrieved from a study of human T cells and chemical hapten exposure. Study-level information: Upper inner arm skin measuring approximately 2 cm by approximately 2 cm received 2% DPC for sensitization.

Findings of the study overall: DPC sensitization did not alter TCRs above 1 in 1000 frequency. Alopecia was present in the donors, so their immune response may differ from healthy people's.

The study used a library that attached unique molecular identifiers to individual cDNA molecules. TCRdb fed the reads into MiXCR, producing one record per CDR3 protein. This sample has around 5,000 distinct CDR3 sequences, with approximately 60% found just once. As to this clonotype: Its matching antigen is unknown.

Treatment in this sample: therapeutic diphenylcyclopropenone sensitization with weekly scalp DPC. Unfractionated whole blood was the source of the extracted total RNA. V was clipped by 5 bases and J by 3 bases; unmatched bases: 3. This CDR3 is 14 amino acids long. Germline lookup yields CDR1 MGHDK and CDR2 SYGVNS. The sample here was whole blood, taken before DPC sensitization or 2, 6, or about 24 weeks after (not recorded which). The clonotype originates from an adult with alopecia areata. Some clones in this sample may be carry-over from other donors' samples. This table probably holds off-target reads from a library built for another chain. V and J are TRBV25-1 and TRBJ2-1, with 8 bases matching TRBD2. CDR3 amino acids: CASSYSGNYNEQFF. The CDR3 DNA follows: TGTGCCAGCAGTTATAGCGGGAACTACAATGAGCAGTTCTTC. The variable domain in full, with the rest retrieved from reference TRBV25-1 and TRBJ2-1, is EADIYQTPRYLVIGTGKKITLECSQTMGHDKMYWYQQDPGMELHLIHYSYGVNSTEKGDLSSESTVSRIRTEHFPLTLESARPSHTSQYLCASSYSGNYNEQFFGPGTRLTVL.